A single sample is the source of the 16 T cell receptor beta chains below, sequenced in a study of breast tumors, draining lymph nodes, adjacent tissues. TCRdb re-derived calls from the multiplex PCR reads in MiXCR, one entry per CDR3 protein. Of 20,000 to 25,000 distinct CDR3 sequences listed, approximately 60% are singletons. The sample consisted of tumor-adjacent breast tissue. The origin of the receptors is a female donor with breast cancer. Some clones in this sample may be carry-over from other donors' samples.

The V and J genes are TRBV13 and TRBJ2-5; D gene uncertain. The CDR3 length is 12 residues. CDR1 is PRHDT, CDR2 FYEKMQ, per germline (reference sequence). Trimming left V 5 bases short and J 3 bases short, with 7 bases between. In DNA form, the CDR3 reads TGTGCCAGCAGCGTTTGGAAAGAGACCCAGTACTTC. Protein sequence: CASSVWKETQYF.

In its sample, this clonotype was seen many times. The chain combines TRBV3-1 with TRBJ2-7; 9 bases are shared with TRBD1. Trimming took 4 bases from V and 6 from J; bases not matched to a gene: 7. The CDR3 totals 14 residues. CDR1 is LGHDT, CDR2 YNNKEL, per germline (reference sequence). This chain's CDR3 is CASSPRTGVGEQYF. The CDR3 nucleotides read TGTGCCAGCAGCCCCCGGACAGGGGTGGGCGAGCAGTACTTC.

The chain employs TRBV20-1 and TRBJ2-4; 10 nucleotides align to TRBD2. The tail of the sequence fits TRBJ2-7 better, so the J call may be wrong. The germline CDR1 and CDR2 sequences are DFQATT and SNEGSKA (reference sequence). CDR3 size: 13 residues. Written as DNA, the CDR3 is TGCAGTGCCCGGAGGACTAGCGGCTACGAGCAGTACTTC. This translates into CSARRTSGYEQYF.

This CDR3 reads CASSEATSEKLFF. CDR3 in DNA: TGTGCCAGCAGTGAAGCTACATCGGAAAAACTGTTTTTT. This chain joins TRBV2 and TRBJ1-4; unclear D gene. V was shortened by 0 bases and J by 8 bases, with 7 bases between the two germline ends. Germline V gene sequence: CDR1 SNHLY, CDR2 FYNNEI. CDR3 length: 13 amino acids.

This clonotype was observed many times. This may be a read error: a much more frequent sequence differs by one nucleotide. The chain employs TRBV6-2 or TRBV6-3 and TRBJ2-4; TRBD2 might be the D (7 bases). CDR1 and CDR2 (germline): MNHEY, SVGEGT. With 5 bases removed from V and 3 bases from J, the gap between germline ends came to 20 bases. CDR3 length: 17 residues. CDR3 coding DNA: TGTGCCAGCAGTCACTATGGCGGGGGCCAAGACAAAAACATTCAGTACTTC. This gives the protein CASSHYGGGQDKNIQYF.

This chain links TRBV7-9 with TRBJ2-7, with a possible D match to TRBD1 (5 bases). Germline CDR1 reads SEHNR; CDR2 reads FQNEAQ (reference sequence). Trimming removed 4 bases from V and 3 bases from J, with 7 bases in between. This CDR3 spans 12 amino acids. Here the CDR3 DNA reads TGTGCCAGCAGCTCGACAGTCTACGAGCAGTACGTC. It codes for CASSSTVYEQYV.

CDR3 region: CASSLESGTALSDGYEQYF. CDR3 nucleotide sequence: TGCGCCAGCAGCTTGGAGTCCGGGACAGCCTTGTCCGATGGGTACGAGCAGTACTTC. The chain recombines TRBV5-1 with TRBJ2-7, with 7 nucleotides matching TRBD1. The CDR3 covers 19 residues. Looked up from germline, CDR1 is SGHRS and CDR2 is YFSETQ. Trimming took 0 bases from V and 4 from J; bases not matched to a gene: 19.

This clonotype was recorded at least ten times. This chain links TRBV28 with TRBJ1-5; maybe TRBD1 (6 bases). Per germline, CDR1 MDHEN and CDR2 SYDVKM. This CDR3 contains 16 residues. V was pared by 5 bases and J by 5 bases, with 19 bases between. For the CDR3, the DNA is TGTGCCAGCAGTACCCGACAGGACCTTTTGGATCAGCCCCAGCATTTT. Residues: CASSTRQDLLDQPQHF.

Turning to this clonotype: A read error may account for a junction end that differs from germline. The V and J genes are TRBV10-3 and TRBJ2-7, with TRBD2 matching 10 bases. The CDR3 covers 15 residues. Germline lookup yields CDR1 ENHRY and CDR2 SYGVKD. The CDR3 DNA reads TGTGCCATCAGTGCCAGCGGGGGGGCTTTCTACGGAGAAGACTTC. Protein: CAISASGGAFYGEDF.

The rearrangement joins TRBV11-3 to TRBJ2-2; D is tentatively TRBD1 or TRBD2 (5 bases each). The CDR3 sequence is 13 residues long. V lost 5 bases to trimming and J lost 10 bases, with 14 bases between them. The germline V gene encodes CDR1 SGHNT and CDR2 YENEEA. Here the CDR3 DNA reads TGTGCCAGCAGCCTGGGGGTAGCAGCGGAGCTGTTTTTT. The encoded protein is CASSLGVAAELFF. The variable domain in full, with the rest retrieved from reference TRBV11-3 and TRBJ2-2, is EAGVVQSPRYKIIEKKQPVAFWCNPISGHNTLYWYLQNLGQGPELLIRYENEEAVDDSQLPKDRFSAERLKGVDSTLKIQPAELGDSAVYLCASSLGVAAELFFGEGSRLTVL.

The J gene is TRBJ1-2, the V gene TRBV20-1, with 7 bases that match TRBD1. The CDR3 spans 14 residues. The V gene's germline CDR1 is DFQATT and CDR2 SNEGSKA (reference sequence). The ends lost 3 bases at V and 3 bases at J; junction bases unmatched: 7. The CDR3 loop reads CSARGTQGHYGYTF. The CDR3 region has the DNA TGCAGTGCTAGGGGAACACAGGGGCACTATGGCTACACCTTC.

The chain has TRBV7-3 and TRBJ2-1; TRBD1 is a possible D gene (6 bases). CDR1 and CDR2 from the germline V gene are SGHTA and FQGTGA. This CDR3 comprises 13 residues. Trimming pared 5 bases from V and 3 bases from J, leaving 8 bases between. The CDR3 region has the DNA TGTGCCAGCAGCCGGGACAACTACAATGAGCAGTTCTTC. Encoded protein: CASSRDNYNEQFF.

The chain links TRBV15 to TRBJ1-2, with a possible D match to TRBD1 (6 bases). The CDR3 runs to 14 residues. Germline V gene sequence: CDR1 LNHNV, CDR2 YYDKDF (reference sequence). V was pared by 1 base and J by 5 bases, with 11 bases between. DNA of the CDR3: TGTGCCACCAGCAGAGTTGCGGGACATTATGGCTACACCTTC. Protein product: CATSRVAGHYGYTF. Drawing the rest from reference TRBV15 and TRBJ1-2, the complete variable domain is DAMVIQNPRYQVTQFGKPVTLSCSQTLNHNVMYWYQQKSSQAPKLLFHYYDKDFNNEADTPDNFQSRRPNTSFCFLDIRSPGLGDTAMYLCATSRVAGHYGYTFGSGTRLTVV.

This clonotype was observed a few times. CDR3 DNA sequence: TGTGCCAGCAGCTTGTGGGGAGGCAGTTTGGGCTACACCTTC. Protein: CASSLWGGSLGYTF. This sequence joins TRBV5-6 and TRBJ1-2, with D unclear. In germline, CDR1 is SGHDT, CDR2 YYEEEE. The V end was cut by 1 base, the J end by 8 bases, with 15 bases between. This CDR3 region has 14 residues.

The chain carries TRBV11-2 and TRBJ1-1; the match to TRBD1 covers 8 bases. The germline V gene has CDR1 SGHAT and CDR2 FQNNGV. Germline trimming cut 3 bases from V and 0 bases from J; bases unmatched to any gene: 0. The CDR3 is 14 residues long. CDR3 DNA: TGTGCCAGCAGCTTGGACAGGGTGAACACTGAAGCTTTCTTT. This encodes CASSLDRVNTEAFF.

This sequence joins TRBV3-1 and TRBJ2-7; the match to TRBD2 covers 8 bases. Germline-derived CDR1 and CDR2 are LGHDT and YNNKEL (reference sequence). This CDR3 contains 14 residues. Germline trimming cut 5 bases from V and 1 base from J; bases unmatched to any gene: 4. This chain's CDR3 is CASSDSGASYEQYF. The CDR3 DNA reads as TGTGCCAGCAGCGATAGCGGGGCATCCTACGAGCAGTACTTC.